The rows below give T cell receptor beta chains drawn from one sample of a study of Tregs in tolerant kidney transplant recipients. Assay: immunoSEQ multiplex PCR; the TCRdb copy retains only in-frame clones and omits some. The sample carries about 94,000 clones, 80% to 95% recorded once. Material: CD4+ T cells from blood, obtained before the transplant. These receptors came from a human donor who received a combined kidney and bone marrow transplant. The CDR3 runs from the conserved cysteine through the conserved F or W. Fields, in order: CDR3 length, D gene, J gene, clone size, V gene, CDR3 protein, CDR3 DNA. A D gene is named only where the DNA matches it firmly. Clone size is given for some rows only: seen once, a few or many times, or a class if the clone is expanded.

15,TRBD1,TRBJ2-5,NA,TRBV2,CASRRTGTVGETQYF,TGTGCCAGCAGAAGGACAGGGACGGTGGGTGAGACCCAGTACTTC
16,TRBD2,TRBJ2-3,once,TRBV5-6,CASSYLAGTLPDTQYF,TGTGCCAGCAGCTACTTAGCGGGAACCCTTCCAGATACGCAGTATTTT
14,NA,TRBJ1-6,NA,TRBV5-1,CASSATGPNSPLHF,TGCGCCAGCAGCGCGACAGGTCCAAATTCACCCCTCCACTTT
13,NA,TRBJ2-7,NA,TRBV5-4,CASSLGVSYEQYF,TGTGCCAGCAGCTTGGGCGTGTCGTACGAGCAGTACTTC
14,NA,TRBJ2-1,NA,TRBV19,CASSIRDRYNEQFF,TGTGCCAGTAGTATTAGAGACAGGTACAATGAGCAGTTCTTC
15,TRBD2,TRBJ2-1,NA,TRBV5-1,CASSLRASGNNEQFF,TGCGCCAGCAGCTTAAGGGCTAGCGGGAACAATGAGCAGTTCTTC
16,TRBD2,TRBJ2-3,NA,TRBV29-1,CSVEHLAGNIRDTQYF,TGCAGCGTAGAGCACCTAGCGGGAAATATAAGGGATACGCAGTATTTT
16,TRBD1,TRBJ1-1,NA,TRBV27,CASSSNRGRGPPEAFF,TGTGCCAGCAGTTCGAACAGGGGGCGCGGACCCCCTGAAGCTTTCTTT
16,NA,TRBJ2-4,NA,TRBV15,CATSRPGNLAKNIQYF,TGTGCCACCAGCAGGCCGGGGAATCTAGCCAAAAACATTCAGTACTTC
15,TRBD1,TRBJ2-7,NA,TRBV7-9,CASSLAPDRVYEQYF,TGTGCCAGCAGCTTAGCCCCCGACAGGGTCTACGAGCAGTACTTC
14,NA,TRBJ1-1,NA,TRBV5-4,CASMLGGKDTEAFF,TGTGCCAGCATGCTGGGGGGTAAGGACACTGAAGCTTTCTTT
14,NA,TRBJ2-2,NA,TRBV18,CASSPNRDTGELFF,TGTGCCAGCTCACCAAACAGGGACACCGGGGAGCTGTTTTTT
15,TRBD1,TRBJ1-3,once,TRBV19,CASSRTPGQGNTIYF,TGTGCCAGTAGCCGCACCCCGGGACAGGGAAACACCATATATTTT
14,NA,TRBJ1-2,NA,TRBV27,CASRPGQLFKGYTF,TGTGCCAGCAGGCCAGGACAGTTATTTAAAGGCTACACCTTC
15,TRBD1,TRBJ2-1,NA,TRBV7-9,CASSSDRAKSNEQFF,TGTGCCAGCAGCTCGGACAGGGCGAAAAGCAATGAGCAGTTCTTC
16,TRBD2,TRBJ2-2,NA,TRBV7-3,CASSLGTSVSTGELFF,TGTGCCAGCAGCCTTGGGACTAGCGTTTCGACCGGGGAGCTGTTTTTT
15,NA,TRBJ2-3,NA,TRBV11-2,CASSFTWTSTDTQYF,TGTGCCAGCAGCTTTACCTGGACTAGCACAGATACGCAGTATTTT
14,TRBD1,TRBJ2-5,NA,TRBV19,CASSIRGSPETQYF,TGTGCCAGTAGTATCAGGGGGTCGCCAGAGACCCAGTACTTC
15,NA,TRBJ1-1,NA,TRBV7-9,CASSFMRGVGTEAFF,TGTGCCAGCAGCTTTATGCGGGGGGTAGGCACTGAAGCTTTCTTT
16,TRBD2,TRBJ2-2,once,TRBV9,CASSILAGGPSGELFF,TGTGCCAGCAGCATCCTAGCGGGGGGCCCTTCCGGGGAGCTGTTTTTT
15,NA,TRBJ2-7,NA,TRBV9,CASSVRQVAWGEQYF,TGTGCCAGCAGCGTACGACAGGTCGCGTGGGGCGAGCAGTACTTC
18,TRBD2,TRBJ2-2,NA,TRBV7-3,CASTITGLAGVNTGELFF,TGTGCCAGCACCATCACGGGGCTAGCGGGGGTAAACACCGGGGAGCTGTTTTTT
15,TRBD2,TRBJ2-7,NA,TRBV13,CASSLRTSGSIRQYF,TGTGCCAGCAGCCTAAGGACTAGCGGGAGTATTCGGCAGTACTTC
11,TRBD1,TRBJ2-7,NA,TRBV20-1,CSGTENYEQYF,TGCAGCGGGACAGAGAACTACGAGCAGTACTTC
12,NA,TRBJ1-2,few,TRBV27,CASSLGGDGYTF,TGTGCCAGCAGTTTAGGCGGGGACGGCTACACCTTC
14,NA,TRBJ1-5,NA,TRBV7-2,CASSLSGGNQPQHF,TGTGCCAGCAGCTTATCCGGGGGAAATCAGCCCCAGCATTTT
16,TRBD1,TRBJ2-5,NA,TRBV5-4,CASSWDRGASVETQYF,TGTGCCAGCAGCTGGGACAGGGGGGCCTCGGTGGAGACCCAGTACTTC
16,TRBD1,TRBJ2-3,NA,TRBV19,CASRRTGTQVTDTQYF,TGTGCCAGTAGGCGGACAGGAACCCAGGTCACAGATACGCAGTATTTT
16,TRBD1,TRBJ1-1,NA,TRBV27,CASSSSPGTGNTEAFF,TGTGCCAGCAGTTCGTCTCCCGGGACAGGGAACACTGAAGCTTTCTTT
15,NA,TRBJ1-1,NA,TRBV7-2,CASSSMAGGNTEAFF,TGTGCCAGCAGCTCCATGGCCGGGGGGAACACTGAAGCTTTCTTT
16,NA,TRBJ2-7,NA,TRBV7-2,CASSSGVRAFSHEQYF,TGTGCCAGCAGCTCTGGTGTGCGGGCTTTTTCTCACGAGCAGTACTTC
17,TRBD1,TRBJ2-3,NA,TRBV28,CASSLLGDRDGTDTQYF,TGTGCCAGCAGTTTGCTCGGCGACAGGGACGGCACAGATACGCAGTATTTT
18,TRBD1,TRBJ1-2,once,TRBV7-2,CASSFSRTGANRNYGYTF,TGTGCCAGCAGCTTCTCCCGGACAGGGGCAAACCGTAACTATGGCTACACCTTC
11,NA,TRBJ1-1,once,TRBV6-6,CASVMNTEAFF,TGTGCCAGCGTCATGAACACTGAAGCTTTCTTT
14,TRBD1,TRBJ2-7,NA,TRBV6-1,CASSSRQGIYEQYF,TGTGCCAGCAGTTCCCGACAGGGAATCTACGAGCAGTACTTC
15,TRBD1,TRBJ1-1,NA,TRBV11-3,CASSRNGQGTTEAFF,TGTGCCAGCAGCAGGAATGGACAGGGTACTACTGAAGCTTTCTTT
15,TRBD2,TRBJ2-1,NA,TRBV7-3,CASSSGLAGGGEQFF,TGTGCCAGCAGCTCAGGACTAGCGGGGGGGGGAGAGCAGTTCTTC
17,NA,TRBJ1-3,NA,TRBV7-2,CASSYRSGAGAGNTIYF,TGTGCCAGCAGCTACCGATCCGGGGCAGGGGCTGGAAACACCATATATTTT
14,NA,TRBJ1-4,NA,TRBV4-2,CASSQVGTHEKLFF,TGTGCCAGCAGCCAAGTCGGGACACATGAAAAACTGTTTTTT
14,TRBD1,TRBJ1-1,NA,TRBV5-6,CASSLGTGQTEAFF,TGTGCCAGCAGCCTAGGGACAGGCCAAACTGAAGCTTTCTTT
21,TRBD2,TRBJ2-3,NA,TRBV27,CASRTLSPGLAGHTSTDTQYF,TGTGCCAGCAGAACACTATCACCGGGACTAGCGGGCCACACTAGCACAGATACGCAGTATTTT
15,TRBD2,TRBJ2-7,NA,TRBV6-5,CASSYTSGGIYEQYF,TGTGCCAGCAGTTATACTAGCGGGGGGATCTACGAGCAGTACTTC
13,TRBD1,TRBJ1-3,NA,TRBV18,CASSGQGEDTIYF,TGTGCCAGCTCCGGACAGGGGGAGGACACCATATATTTT
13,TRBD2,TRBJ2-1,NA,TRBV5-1,CASSQGLADQRFF,TGCGCCAGCAGCCAGGGACTAGCGGACCAGCGGTTCTTC
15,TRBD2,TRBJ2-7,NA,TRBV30,CAWRGMGTSTKEQYF,TGTGCCTGGAGAGGGATGGGGACTAGTACTAAAGAGCAGTACTTC
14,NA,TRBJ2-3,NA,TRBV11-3,CASILRGPRGTQYF,TGTGCCAGCATCCTAAGAGGGCCCAGGGGTACGCAGTATTTT
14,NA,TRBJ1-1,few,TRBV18,CASSRDRLNTEAFF,TGTGCCAGCTCCCGAGACAGGTTGAACACTGAAGCTTTCTTT
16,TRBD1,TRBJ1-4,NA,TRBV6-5,CASSYSRTGKNEKLFF,TGTGCCAGCAGTTACTCCCGGACAGGAAAGAATGAAAAACTGTTTTTT
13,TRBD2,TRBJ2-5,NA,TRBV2,CASSRGGGETQYF,TGTGCCAGCAGTCGGGGGGGCGGGGAGACCCAGTACTTC
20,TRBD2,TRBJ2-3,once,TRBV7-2,CASSLAIRGREGRGTDTQYF,TGTGCCAGCAGCTTAGCTATTAGGGGGCGGGAGGGCCGGGGCACAGATACGCAGTATTTT
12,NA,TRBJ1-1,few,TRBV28,CASSLWESWAFF,TGTGCCAGCAGTTTATGGGAGTCTTGGGCTTTCTTT
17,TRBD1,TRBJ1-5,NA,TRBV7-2,CASSFGGTARGNQPQHF,TGTGCCAGCAGCTTTGGGGGGACAGCTCGGGGCAATCAGCCCCAGCATTTT
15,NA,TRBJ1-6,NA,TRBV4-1,CASSPLEGRDSPLHF,TGCGCCAGCAGCCCTCTCGAGGGTCGAGATTCACCCCTCCACTTT